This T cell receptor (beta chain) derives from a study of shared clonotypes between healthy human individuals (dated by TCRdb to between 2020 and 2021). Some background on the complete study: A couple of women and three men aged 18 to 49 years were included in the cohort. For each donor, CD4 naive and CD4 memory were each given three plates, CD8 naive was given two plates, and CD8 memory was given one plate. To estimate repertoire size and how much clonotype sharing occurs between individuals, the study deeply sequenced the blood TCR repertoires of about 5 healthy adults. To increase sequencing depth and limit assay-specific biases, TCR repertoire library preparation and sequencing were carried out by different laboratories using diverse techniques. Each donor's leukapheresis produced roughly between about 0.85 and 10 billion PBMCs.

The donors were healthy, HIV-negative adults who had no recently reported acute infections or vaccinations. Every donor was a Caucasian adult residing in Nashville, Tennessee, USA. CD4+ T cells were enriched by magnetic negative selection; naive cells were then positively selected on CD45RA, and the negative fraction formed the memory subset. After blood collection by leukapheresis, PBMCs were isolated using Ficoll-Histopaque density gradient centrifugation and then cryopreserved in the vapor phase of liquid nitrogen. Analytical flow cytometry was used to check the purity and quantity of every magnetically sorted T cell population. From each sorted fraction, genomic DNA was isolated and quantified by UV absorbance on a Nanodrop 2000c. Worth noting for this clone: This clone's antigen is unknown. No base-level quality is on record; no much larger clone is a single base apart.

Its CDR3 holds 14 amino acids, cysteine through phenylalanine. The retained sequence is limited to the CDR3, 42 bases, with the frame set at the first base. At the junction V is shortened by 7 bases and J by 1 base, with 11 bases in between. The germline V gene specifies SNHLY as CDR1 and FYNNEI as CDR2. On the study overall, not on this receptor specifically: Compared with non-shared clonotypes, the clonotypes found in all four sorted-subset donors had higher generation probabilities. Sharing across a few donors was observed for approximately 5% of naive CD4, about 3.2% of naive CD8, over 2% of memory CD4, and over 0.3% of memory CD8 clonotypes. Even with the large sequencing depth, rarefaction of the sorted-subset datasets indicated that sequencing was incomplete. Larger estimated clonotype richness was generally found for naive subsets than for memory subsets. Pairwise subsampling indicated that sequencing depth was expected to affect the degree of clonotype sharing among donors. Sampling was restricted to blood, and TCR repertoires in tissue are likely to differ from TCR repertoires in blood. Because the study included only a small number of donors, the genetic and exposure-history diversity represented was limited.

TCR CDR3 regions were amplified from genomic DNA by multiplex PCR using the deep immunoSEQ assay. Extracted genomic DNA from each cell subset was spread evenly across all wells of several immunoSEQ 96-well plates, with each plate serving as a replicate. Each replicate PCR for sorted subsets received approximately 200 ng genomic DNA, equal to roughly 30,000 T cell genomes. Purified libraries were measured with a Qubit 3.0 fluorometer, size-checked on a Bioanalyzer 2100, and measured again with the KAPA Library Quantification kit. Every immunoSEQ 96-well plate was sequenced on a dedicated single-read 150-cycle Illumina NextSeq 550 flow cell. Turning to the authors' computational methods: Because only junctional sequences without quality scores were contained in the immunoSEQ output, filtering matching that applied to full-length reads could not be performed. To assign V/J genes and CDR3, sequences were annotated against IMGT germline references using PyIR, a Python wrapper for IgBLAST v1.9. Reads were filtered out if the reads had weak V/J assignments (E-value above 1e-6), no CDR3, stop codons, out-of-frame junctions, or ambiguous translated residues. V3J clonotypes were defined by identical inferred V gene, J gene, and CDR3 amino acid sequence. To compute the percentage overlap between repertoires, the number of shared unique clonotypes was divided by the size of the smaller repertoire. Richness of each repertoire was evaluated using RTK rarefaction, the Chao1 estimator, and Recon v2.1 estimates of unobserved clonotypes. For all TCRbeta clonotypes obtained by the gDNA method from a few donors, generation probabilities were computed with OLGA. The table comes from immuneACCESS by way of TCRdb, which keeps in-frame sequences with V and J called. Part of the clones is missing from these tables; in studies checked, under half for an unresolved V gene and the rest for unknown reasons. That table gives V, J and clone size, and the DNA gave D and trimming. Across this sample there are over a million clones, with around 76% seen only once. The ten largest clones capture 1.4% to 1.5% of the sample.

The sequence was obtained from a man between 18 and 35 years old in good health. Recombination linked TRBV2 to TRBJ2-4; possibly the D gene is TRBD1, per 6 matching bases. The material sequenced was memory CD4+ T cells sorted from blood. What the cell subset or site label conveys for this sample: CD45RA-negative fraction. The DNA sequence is TGTGCCAGCACTCAAGGGGGTGCCAAAAACATTCAGTACTTC. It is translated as CASTQGGAKNIQYF. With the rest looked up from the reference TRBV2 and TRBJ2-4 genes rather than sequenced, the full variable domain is EPEVTQTPSHQVTQMGQEVILRCVPISNHLYFYWYRQILGQKVEFLVSFYNNEISEKSEIFDDQFSVERPDGSNFTLKIRSTKLEDSAMYFCASTQGGAKNIQYFGAGTRLSVL.